This T cell receptor beta chain was found in a study of post-analysis software for immune sequencing data. Background on the study: Relapsing-remitting, secondary progressive and progressive-relapsing multiple sclerosis were all included among the disease courses.

Each TCR beta cDNA library carried unique molecular identifiers. One entry per CDR3 protein, called by TCRdb with MiXCR from the PCR reads. The sample consists of roughly 540,000 distinct CDR3 sequences, about a third of them appearing once. Broader study findings: Five or six TRBV segments appeared more often in patients than in controls, and TRBV5-6, TRBV5-1 and TRBV20-1 were among these.

This clonotype was found a few times. Its antigen is still unknown. After removal of 7 bases from V and 0 bases from J, the junction contained 8 bases not matched to a gene. This CDR3 contains 16 residues. Germline loops: CDR1 LNHNV, CDR2 YYDKDF (reference sequence). The TCR originated in a girl aged 2 to 17 with multiple sclerosis. This rearrangement joins TRBV15 to TRBJ1-5; 8 bases line up with TRBD1. Sequencing input: blood. The CDR3 spells CATKNGQGISNQPQHF. CDR3 nucleotide sequence: TGTGCCACCAAGAATGGACAGGGCATTAGCAATCAGCCCCAGCATTTT.